The rows below give T cell receptor beta chains drawn from one sample of a study of T cells in Graves' hyperthyroidism and ophthalmopathy. Each CDR3 protein gets one entry after TCRdb re-called the multiplex PCR reads with MiXCR. The sample holds about 460,000 distinct CDR3 sequences, roughly 22% seen once. Input material: blood. The origin of the receptors is a woman between 65 and 79 years old with Graves' ophthalmopathy. CDR3s include the opening cysteine and the closing phenylalanine or tryptophan. D genes are given only for firm matches. Size is stated for part of the rows, as once, few or many counts, or as a class when the clone is expanded.

J gene: TRBJ2-1
D gene: NA
clone size: NA
V gene: TRBV30
CDR3 protein: CAWGARGHEQFF
CDR3 DNA: TGTGCCTGGGGGGCCAGAGGGCATGAGCAGTTCTTC

J gene: TRBJ2-1
D gene: TRBD1
clone size: NA
V gene: TRBV24-1
CDR3 protein: CATSDSISGTVYNEQFF
CDR3 DNA: TGTGCCACCAGTGATTCCATCTCCGGGACAGTTTACAATGAGCAGTTCTTC

J gene: TRBJ1-5
D gene: TRBD1
clone size: NA
V gene: TRBV7-6
CDR3 protein: CASSEGQVQPQHF
CDR3 DNA: TGTGCCAGCAGCGAGGGACAGGTCCAGCCCCAGCATTTT

J gene: TRBJ1-6
D gene: NA
clone size: few
V gene: TRBV19
CDR3 protein: CASSRLGQINSPLHF
CDR3 DNA: TGTGCCAGTAGTCGACTGGGGCAGATTAATTCACCCCTCCACTTT

J gene: TRBJ2-1
D gene: TRBD2
clone size: few
V gene: TRBV6-2/TRBV6-3
CDR3 protein: CASSYDWTSGRAGMGYNEQFF
CDR3 DNA: TGTGCCAGCAGTTACGACTGGACTAGCGGGAGGGCCGGTATGGGCTACAATGAGCAGTTCTTC

J gene: TRBJ1-5
D gene: NA
clone size: many
V gene: TRBV28
CDR3 protein: CATLGGTVSNQPQHF
CDR3 DNA: TGTGCCACATTGGGAGGTACGGTTAGCAATCAGCCCCAGCATTTT

J gene: TRBJ1-2
D gene: TRBD1
clone size: once
V gene: TRBV11-2
CDR3 protein: CASSPETGRAYGYTF
CDR3 DNA: TGTGCCAGCAGCCCCGAGACAGGGCGAGCATATGGCTACACCTTC

J gene: TRBJ1-3
D gene: NA
clone size: NA
V gene: TRBV24-1
CDR3 protein: CATSDPGNTIYF
CDR3 DNA: TGTGCCACCAGTGATCCTGGAAACACCATATATTTT

J gene: TRBJ2-1
D gene: NA
clone size: few
V gene: TRBV20-1
CDR3 protein: CSAHRAHEQFF
CDR3 DNA: TGCAGTGCTCACAGGGCCCATGAGCAGTTCTTC

J gene: TRBJ2-2
D gene: TRBD2
clone size: NA
V gene: TRBV6-2/TRBV6-3
CDR3 protein: CAGPLAGGPTNTGELFF
CDR3 DNA: TGTGCCGGGCCACTAGCGGGAGGGCCCACGAACACCGGGGAGCTGTTTTTT

J gene: TRBJ2-7
D gene: TRBD2
clone size: NA
V gene: TRBV25-1
CDR3 protein: CASSRRVGTTDSSGRAGAYEQYF
CDR3 DNA: TGTGCCAGCAGTCGAAGGGTTGGGACAACCGATAGTAGCGGGAGGGCGGGCGCCTACGAGCAGTACTTC

J gene: TRBJ1-3
D gene: NA
clone size: NA
V gene: TRBV5-1
CDR3 protein: CASSLVGNSGNTIYF
CDR3 DNA: TGCGCCAGCAGCTTGGTGGGTAACTCTGGAAACACCATATATTTT

J gene: TRBJ1-2
D gene: NA
clone size: few
V gene: TRBV6-1
CDR3 protein: CASSPRTVNYGYTF
CDR3 DNA: TGTGCCAGCAGTCCGCGGACGGTTAACTATGGCTACACCTTC

J gene: TRBJ2-1
D gene: NA
clone size: many
V gene: TRBV12-3/TRBV12-4
CDR3 protein: CASSFRQGGNEQFF
CDR3 DNA: TGTGCCAGCAGTTTCAGGCAGGGGGGCAATGAGCAGTTCTTC

J gene: TRBJ1-1
D gene: NA
clone size: NA
V gene: TRBV6-4
CDR3 protein: CASSDTWTASNTEAFF
CDR3 DNA: TGTGCCAGCAGTGACACGTGGACAGCCTCTAACACTGAAGCTTTCTTT

J gene: TRBJ1-1
D gene: NA
clone size: NA
V gene: TRBV20-1
CDR3 protein: CSARTVRGVDTEAFF
CDR3 DNA: TGCAGTGCTAGAACGGTGAGGGGGGTTGATACTGAAGCTTTCTTT

J gene: TRBJ2-7
D gene: TRBD1
clone size: few
V gene: TRBV2
CDR3 protein: CASRILTGQYEQYF
CDR3 DNA: TGTGCCAGCAGAATTTTGACAGGGCAGTACGAGCAGTACTTC

J gene: TRBJ2-7
D gene: NA
clone size: NA
V gene: TRBV25-1
CDR3 protein: CASSESLGGTSYEQYF
CDR3 DNA: TGTGCCAGCAGTGAATCTCTCGGGGGTACCTCCTACGAGCAGTACTTC

J gene: TRBJ2-1
D gene: NA
clone size: few
V gene: TRBV3-1
CDR3 protein: CASSQGLMRGGGEQFF
CDR3 DNA: TGTGCCAGCAGCCAAGGGCTGATGAGGGGGGGCGGCGAGCAGTTCTTC

J gene: TRBJ2-7
D gene: TRBD2
clone size: few
V gene: TRBV27
CDR3 protein: CAPTLAGAPHGWEQYF
CDR3 DNA: TGTGCCCCGACCCTAGCGGGAGCCCCTCATGGGTGGGAGCAGTACTTC

J gene: TRBJ1-2
D gene: TRBD1
clone size: NA
V gene: TRBV19
CDR3 protein: CASSLGTGRRDYGYTF
CDR3 DNA: TGTGCCAGTAGTCTCGGGACAGGCCGGCGGGACTATGGCTACACCTTC

J gene: TRBJ1-1
D gene: TRBD1
clone size: few
V gene: TRBV6-1
CDR3 protein: CASKSGTGGGTEAFF
CDR3 DNA: TGTGCCAGCAAATCCGGGACAGGGGGAGGCACTGAAGCTTTCTTT

J gene: TRBJ1-1
D gene: TRBD1
clone size: many
V gene: TRBV11-2
CDR3 protein: CASSFAGTAVKRSFF
CDR3 DNA: TGTGCCAGCAGCTTTGCCGGGACAGCCGTTAAGAGGAGCTTTTTT

J gene: TRBJ2-3
D gene: NA
clone size: few
V gene: TRBV6-2/TRBV6-3
CDR3 protein: CASTGRDTQYF
CDR3 DNA: TGTGCCAGCACCGGGCGAGATACGCAGTATTTT

J gene: TRBJ2-2
D gene: NA
clone size: few
V gene: TRBV2
CDR3 protein: CASSPLLTGELFF
CDR3 DNA: TGTGCCAGCAGTCCACTACTCACCGGGGAGCTGTTTTTT

J gene: TRBJ1-1
D gene: NA
clone size: few
V gene: TRBV20-1
CDR3 protein: CSATLPPPYGTEAFF
CDR3 DNA: TGCAGTGCCACCCTCCCCCCCCCTTATGGCACTGAAGCTTTCTTT

J gene: TRBJ2-1
D gene: NA
clone size: NA
V gene: TRBV20-1
CDR3 protein: CSARAPRAGSAGEQFF
CDR3 DNA: TGCAGTGCTAGAGCCCCCAGGGCGGGATCGGCGGGGGAGCAGTTCTTC

J gene: TRBJ2-3
D gene: TRBD2
clone size: NA
V gene: TRBV20-1
CDR3 protein: CSAEFGRTSGPVGTDTQYF
CDR3 DNA: TGCAGTGCTGAATTTGGGAGGACTAGCGGGCCTGTCGGCACAGATACGCAGTATTTT

J gene: TRBJ2-2
D gene: TRBD1
clone size: NA
V gene: TRBV19
CDR3 protein: CASSRDRTGASRRLFF
CDR3 DNA: TGTGCCAGTAGCCGAGACCGGACAGGGGCCTCCCGACGGCTGTTTTTT

J gene: TRBJ2-2
D gene: NA
clone size: few
V gene: TRBV27
CDR3 protein: CASSLKGAGELFF
CDR3 DNA: TGTGCCAGCAGTTTAAAGGGGGCCGGGGAGCTGTTTTTT

J gene: TRBJ2-1
D gene: NA
clone size: NA
V gene: TRBV6-1
CDR3 protein: CASRGLPRSSYNEQFF
CDR3 DNA: TGTGCCAGCCGTGGACTACCTAGAAGCTCCTACAATGAGCAGTTCTTC

J gene: TRBJ1-1
D gene: NA
clone size: NA
V gene: TRBV5-1
CDR3 protein: CASSLEAGTSEAFF
CDR3 DNA: TGCGCCAGCAGCTTGGAGGCAGGGACGTCTGAAGCTTTCTTT

J gene: TRBJ2-2
D gene: NA
clone size: few
V gene: TRBV12-3/TRBV12-4
CDR3 protein: CASRETGFTGELFF
CDR3 DNA: TGTGCCAGCAGAGAAACAGGGTTCACCGGGGAGCTGTTTTTT